The rows below give T cell receptor beta chains drawn from one sample of a study of patients and donors after allogeneic stem cell transplantation. TCRdb fed the RT-PCR reads into MiXCR, producing one record per CDR3 protein. The sample shows 90,000 to 120,000 distinct CDR3 sequences, approximately 35% of them seen only once. The sequenced material came from blood, either unsorted or a sorted T cell fraction (not recorded which). All receptors derive from a human donor who was either an allogeneic HSCT recipient or a stem cell or donor lymphocyte infusion donor (not recorded which). It is not recorded whose cells these are; they may come from a transplant donor. CDR3s include the opening cysteine and the closing phenylalanine or tryptophan. A D gene is named only where the DNA matches it firmly. Clone size is given for some rows only: seen once, a few or many times, or a class if the clone is expanded.

cdr3_aa cdr3_nt d_call v_call clone_size cdr3_length j_call
CASSYREKTQYF TGTGCCAGCAGTTACAGGGAGAAGACCCAGTACTTC NA TRBV6-6 NA 12 TRBJ2-5
CASSYAGKSQPQHF TGTGCCAGCAGTTATGCGGGTAAGAGTCAGCCCCAGCATTTT NA TRBV6-6 few 14 TRBJ1-5
CASSLIVGNEQFF TGCGCCAGCAGCTTGATCGTCGGCAATGAGCAGTTCTTC NA TRBV5-1 NA 13 TRBJ2-1
CASSLGPEGGYTF TGTGCCAGCTCTCTGGGCCCGGAGGGTGGCTACACCTTC NA TRBV18 few 13 TRBJ1-2
CASTQGGGYTF TGTGCCAGCACTCAGGGAGGTGGCTACACCTTC NA TRBV6-5 NA 11 TRBJ1-2
CSLTEGDTQYF TGCAGCCTTACGGAAGGAGATACGCAGTATTTT NA TRBV29-1 NA 11 TRBJ2-3
CASSPAGTSEYNEQFF TGTGCCAGCTCACCGGCCGGGACTAGCGAATACAATGAGCAGTTCTTC TRBD2 TRBV18 NA 16 TRBJ2-1
CATSREGLAGVPREQFF TGTGCCACCAGCAGAGAAGGGCTAGCGGGAGTACCACGTGAGCAGTTCTTC TRBD2 TRBV15 once 17 TRBJ2-1
CAISGTASWGYGYTF TGTGCCATCAGTGGGACAGCGTCGTGGGGTTATGGCTACACCTTC NA TRBV10-3 NA 15 TRBJ1-2
CASSRLLAGGYEQYF TGCGCCAGCAGCCGATTACTAGCGGGGGGCTACGAGCAGTACTTC TRBD2 TRBV4-3 NA 15 TRBJ2-7
CASSRGGKNTEAFF TGTGCCAGCAGCCGGGGTGGCAAGAACACTGAAGCTTTCTTT NA TRBV3-1 few 14 TRBJ1-1
CAWTYSTSGNTIYF TGTGCCTGGACCTACTCTACTTCTGGAAACACCATATATTTT NA TRBV30 medium-sized 14 TRBJ1-3
CASSFYRLSYEQYF TGTGCCAGCAGTTTTTACAGGCTCAGCTACGAGCAGTACTTC NA TRBV12-3/TRBV12-4 NA 14 TRBJ2-7
CSVPGLAGVHEQFF TGCAGCGTCCCTGGACTAGCGGGAGTCCATGAGCAGTTCTTC TRBD2 TRBV29-1 NA 14 TRBJ2-1
CASSTGAGGEKLFF TGTGCCAGCAGTACCGGGGCAGGGGGTGAAAAACTGTTTTTT TRBD1 TRBV12-3/TRBV12-4 NA 14 TRBJ1-4
CATSVSGASEQFF TGTGCCACCAGTGTATCAGGGGCTAGTGAGCAGTTCTTC NA TRBV24-1 NA 13 TRBJ2-1
CASSRGTASSYNSPLHF TGTGCCAGCAGTCGCGGGACGGCGAGCTCCTATAATTCACCCCTCCACTTT NA TRBV6-5 few 17 TRBJ1-6
CASRTGHYGYTF TGTGCCAGCAGGACAGGACACTATGGCTACACCTTC NA TRBV12-3/TRBV12-4 NA 12 TRBJ1-2
CASNRGWSGELFF TGTGCCAGCAACCGAGGTTGGTCCGGGGAGCTGTTTTTT NA TRBV28 NA 13 TRBJ2-2
CASRPWGSNFDTQYF TGTGCCAGCAGACCCTGGGGTAGTAACTTTGATACGCAGTATTTT NA TRBV5-4 once 15 TRBJ2-3
CASSQDYGYTF TGTGCCAGCAGCCAAGATTATGGCTACACCTTC NA TRBV4-2 NA 11 TRBJ1-2
CASSPSPGNSPLHF TGTGCCAGCAGCCCAAGTCCTGGGAATTCACCCCTCCACTTT NA TRBV9 few 14 TRBJ1-6
CASSLAGGAGNQPQHF TGTGCCAGCAGCTTGGCAGGGGGCGCGGGCAATCAGCCCCAGCATTTT TRBD1 TRBV5-6 few 16 TRBJ1-5
CSAPTDSTDTQYF TGCAGTGCGCCGACGGACAGCACAGATACGCAGTATTTT NA TRBV20-1 NA 13 TRBJ2-3
CASSLRAAPGYGYTF TGTGCCAGCAGTTTACGGGCCGCCCCAGGATATGGCTACACCTTC NA TRBV12-3/TRBV12-4 few 15 TRBJ1-2
CAISDYRRGTDTQYF TGTGCCATCAGTGATTACCGAAGGGGGACAGATACGCAGTATTTT NA TRBV10-3 NA 15 TRBJ2-3
CASSFRQLNTEAFF TGTGCCAGCAGCTTTCGACAGCTGAACACTGAAGCTTTCTTT NA TRBV7-9 NA 14 TRBJ1-1
CASSRDTFSGANVLTF TGTGCCAGCAGCCGCGACACTTTCTCTGGGGCCAACGTCCTGACTTTC NA TRBV7-2 NA 16 TRBJ2-6
CASSFLVASRNTGELFF TGCGCCAGCAGCTTCCTGGTGGCTAGCCGGAACACCGGGGAGCTGTTTTTT NA TRBV5-1 few 17 TRBJ2-2
CASRPTGLSYEQYF TGTGCCAGCAGGCCCACAGGATTGAGCTACGAGCAGTACTTC NA TRBV2 NA 14 TRBJ2-7
CSASGGAEEAFF TGCAGTGCGTCGGGAGGGGCCGAGGAAGCTTTCTTT NA TRBV20-1 NA 12 TRBJ1-1
CASSFPGRPSYNEQFF TGTGCCAGCAGTTTCCCCGGGAGACCCTCCTACAATGAGCAGTTCTTC NA TRBV6-2/TRBV6-3 NA 16 TRBJ2-1
CASSLNFPWTEAFF TGTGCCAGCAGCTTAAATTTCCCCTGGACTGAAGCTTTCTTT NA TRBV7-2 NA 14 TRBJ1-1
CASSVGRPYYSYTF TGTGCCAGCAGCGTGGGCCGTCCCTACTATAGCTACACCTTC NA TRBV9 few 14 TRBJ1-2
CSVVPSETQYF TGCAGCGTTGTACCCTCCGAGACCCAGTACTTC NA TRBV29-1 NA 11 TRBJ2-5
CASSIEGANTEAFF TGTGCCAGTAGTATTGAGGGGGCGAACACTGAAGCTTTCTTT TRBD1 TRBV19 few 14 TRBJ1-1